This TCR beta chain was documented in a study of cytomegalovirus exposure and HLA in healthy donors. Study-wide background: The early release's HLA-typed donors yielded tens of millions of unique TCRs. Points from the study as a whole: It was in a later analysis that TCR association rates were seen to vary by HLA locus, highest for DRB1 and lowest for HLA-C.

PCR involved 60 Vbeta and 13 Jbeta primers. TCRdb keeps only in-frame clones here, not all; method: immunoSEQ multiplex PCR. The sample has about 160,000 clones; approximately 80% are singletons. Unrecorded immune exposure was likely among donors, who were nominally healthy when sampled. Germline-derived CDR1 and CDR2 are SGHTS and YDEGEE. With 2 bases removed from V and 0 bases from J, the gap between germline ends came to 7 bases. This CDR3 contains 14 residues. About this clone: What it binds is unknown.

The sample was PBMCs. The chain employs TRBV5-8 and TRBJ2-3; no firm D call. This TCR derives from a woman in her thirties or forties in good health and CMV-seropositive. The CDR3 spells CASSLEESTDTQYF. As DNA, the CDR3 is TGTGCCAGCAGCTTAGAGGAAAGCACAGATACGCAGTATTTT.